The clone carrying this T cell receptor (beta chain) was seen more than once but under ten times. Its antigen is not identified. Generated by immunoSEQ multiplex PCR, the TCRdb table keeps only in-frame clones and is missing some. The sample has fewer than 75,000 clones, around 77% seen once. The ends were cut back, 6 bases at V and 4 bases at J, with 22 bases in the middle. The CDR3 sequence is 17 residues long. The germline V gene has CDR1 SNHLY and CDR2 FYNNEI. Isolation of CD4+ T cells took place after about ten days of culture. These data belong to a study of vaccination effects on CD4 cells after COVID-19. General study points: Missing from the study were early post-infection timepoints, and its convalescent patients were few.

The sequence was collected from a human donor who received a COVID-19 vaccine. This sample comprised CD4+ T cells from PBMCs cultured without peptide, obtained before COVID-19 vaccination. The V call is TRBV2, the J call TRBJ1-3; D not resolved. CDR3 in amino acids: CASSLIPRTQGGNTIYF. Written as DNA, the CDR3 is TGTGCCAGCAGCTTAATTCCTCGGACCCAAGGAGGAAACACCATATATTTT.